A selection of T cell receptor beta chains follows, all from one sample in a study of T cell repertoires in cytomegalovirus infection. TCRdb reprocessed the reads with MiXCR, giving one entry per CDR3 protein. The sample holds just over 450,000 distinct CDR3 sequences; approximately 42% are singletons and the top ten take about 39%. These TCRs are of unknown antigen specificity. Source: cultured PBMCs, taken from culture after CMV antigen stimulation. Every receptor here comes from a human donor in good health (CMV status not recorded). Some clones in this sample may be carry-over from other donors' samples. Both conserved end residues are part of each CDR3. Each record gives: D gene, V gene, J gene, clone size, CDR3 protein, CDR3 DNA. A D gene is named only where the DNA matches it firmly. The size of a clone is reported for some rows only, either as once, few or many, or as a class for expanded clones.

D: -
V: TRBV27
J: TRBJ1-1
size: -
CDR3: CASRSFGGWQNTEAFF
DNA: TGTGCCAGCAGAAGTTTCGGAGGGTGGCAGAACACTGAAGCTTTCTTT

D: TRBD1
V: TRBV7-2
J: TRBJ1-4
size: many
CDR3: CASSRDSATNEKLFF
DNA: TGTGCCAGCTCCCGGGACAGTGCAACTAATGAAAAACTGTTTTTT

D: TRBD2
V: TRBV6-5
J: TRBJ2-7
size: -
CDR3: CASSRGLAGGAYEQYF
DNA: TGTGCCAGCAGCCGTGGACTAGCGGGAGGGGCCTACGAGCAGTACTTC

D: -
V: TRBV11-2
J: TRBJ2-3
size: -
CDR3: CASSQGDTFPTDTQYF
DNA: TGTGCCAGCAGCCAAGGGGACACCTTTCCCACAGATACGCAGTATTTT

D: TRBD1
V: TRBV19
J: TRBJ1-1
size: -
CDR3: CASSNRGSEAFF
DNA: TGTGCCAGTAGCAACAGGGGTTCTGAAGCTTTCTTT

D: -
V: TRBV19
J: TRBJ1-1
size: -
CDR3: CASSRQTDDTEAFF
DNA: TGTGCCAGTAGCCGACAAACCGACGACACTGAAGCTTTCTTT

D: TRBD1
V: TRBV28
J: TRBJ1-5
size: -
CDR3: CASPDSYRDSNQPQHF
DNA: TGTGCCAGCCCCGACTCGTACCGGGACAGTAATCAGCCCCAGCATTTT

D: TRBD2
V: TRBV10-2
J: TRBJ2-3
size: -
CDR3: CASRGEGTSVPSTDTQYF
DNA: TGCGCCAGCAGGGGGGAGGGGACTAGCGTACCTAGCACAGATACGCAGTATTTT

D: -
V: TRBV10-3
J: TRBJ1-5
size: few
CDR3: CAISEWESSNQPQHF
DNA: TGTGCCATCAGTGAGTGGGAGTCTAGCAATCAGCCCCAGCATTTT

D: -
V: TRBV7-2
J: TRBJ2-1
size: few
CDR3: CASSLGSGPYNEQFF
DNA: TGTGCCAGCAGCTTAGGGTCGGGTCCCTACAATGAGCAGTTCTTC

D: TRBD2
V: TRBV7-6
J: TRBJ2-3
size: -
CDR3: CASSLVLVASGNKDTQYF
DNA: TGTGCCAGCAGCTTAGTCCTCGTGGCTAGCGGAAATAAAGATACGCAGTATTTT

D: -
V: TRBV7-2
J: TRBJ2-7
size: -
CDR3: CASSLAGSATYEQYF
DNA: TGTGCCAGCAGCTTAGCGGGTAGCGCAACCTACGAGCAGTACTTC